A single sample gave rise to the 10 T cell receptor beta chains below, sequenced in a study of blood T cell repertoires in COVID-19 (dated by TCRdb to 2018 to 2020). Library construction relied on the immunoSEQ multiplex PCR assay. The table comes from immuneACCESS by way of TCRdb, which keeps in-frame sequences with V and J called. Part of the clones is missing from these tables; in studies checked, under half for an unresolved V gene and the rest for unknown reasons. The sample table shows some 97,000 clones, and about 86% are seen once. 2% to 3% of the sample lies in the top ten. Source material: PBMCs or T cells enriched from blood (not recorded which). The receptors stem from a woman aged 50 to 65 who had recovered from COVID-19.

The chain has TRBV11-2 and TRBJ1-2; 7 bases match TRBD1. The germline V gene has CDR1 SGHAT and CDR2 FQNNGV. CDR3 length equals 15 residues. V was pared by 2 bases and J by 1 base, with 4 bases of the junction left unmatched. The DNA for the CDR3 is TGTGCCAGCAGCTTACAGGGGGGAAATAACTATGGCTACACCTTC. This translates into CASSLQGGNNYGYTF.

The V and J genes are TRBV19 and TRBJ2-5, with TRBD1 matching over 9 bases. The V segment lost 4 bases and the J segment 4 bases; nucleotides outside the gene matches: 4. This CDR3 is 14 amino acids long. CDR1 LNHDA and CDR2 SQIVND come from the germline V gene (reference sequence). DNA of the CDR3: TGTGCCAGTAGTACGGGACAGGGCAGAGAGACCCAGTACTTC. Translation gives CASSTGQGRETQYF.

This clone has only one observation. The V call is TRBV11-1, the J call TRBJ2-1; TRBD2 aligns across 9 bases. Germline values: CDR1 SGHAT, CDR2 FQDESV (reference sequence). The CDR3 totals 15 residues. V shed 5 bases, J shed 1 base, and the junction held 3 bases outside the gene matches. The CDR3 DNA sequence: TGTGCCAGCAGCCCGGGACTAGCTTCCTACAATGAGCAGTTCTTC. This gives the protein CASSPGLASYNEQFF.

The J gene is TRBJ1-1, the V gene TRBV7-8; 9 nucleotides agree with TRBD1. This CDR3 is 14 amino acids long. V was clipped by 4 bases and J by 5 bases; unmatched bases: 5. Per the germline V gene, CDR1 is SGHVS and CDR2 is FQNEAQ. Written as DNA, the CDR3 is TGTGCCAGCAGCTCCACAGGGGGCTTTACTGAAGCTTTCTTT. Translating it yields CASSSTGGFTEAFF.

This clone has just a few counts. The V and J genes are TRBV18 and TRBJ1-2, with TRBD1 matching over 9 bases. After removal of 3 bases from V and 6 bases from J, the junction contained 5 bases not matched to a gene. The CDR3 length is 14 residues. The germline gives CDR1 KGHSH, CDR2 LQKENI. CDR3 DNA: TGTGCCAGCTCACCGACAGGGGGGGTGAATGGCTACACCTTC. This encodes CASSPTGGVNGYTF.

The chain has TRBV5-1 and TRBJ2-1; D might be TRBD2 (6 bases). Germline CDR1 SGHRS, CDR2 YFSETQ. CDR3 length equals 15 residues. V gave up 4 bases and J gave up 0 bases, with 11 bases separating them. CDR3 protein: CASSAGLSSYNEQFF. CDR3 nucleotides: TGCGCCAGCAGCGCGGGGTTAAGCTCCTACAATGAGCAGTTCTTC.

This clone was observed a single time. The chain carries TRBV10-3 and TRBJ1-2, with 8 positions matching TRBD1. The CDR3 spans 16 residues. From germline, CDR1 is ENHRY and CDR2 SYGVKD. The J segment lost 8 bases and the V segment lost 0 bases, leaving 11 bases of the junction unmatched. The CDR3, as DNA: TGTGCCATCAGTGAGTCCCCGACAGGGGAGGAAGTAGGCTACACCTTC. Protein: CAISESPTGEEVGYTF.

V and J are TRBV5-4 and TRBJ1-6, with D hard to call. The V and J ends lost 2 bases and 4 bases respectively, with 7 bases between them. The CDR3 has 14 amino acids. Germline V gene sequence: CDR1 SGHNT, CDR2 YYREEE (reference sequence). The CDR3 DNA is TGTGCCAGCAGCTTTAGGCGGTATAATTCACCCCTCCACTTT. It translates to CASSFRRYNSPLHF.

The chain couples TRBV28 to TRBJ1-1, with TRBD1 as a possible D gene (5 bases). CDR3 size: 15 residues. Germline values: CDR1 MDHEN, CDR2 SYDVKM. The V and J ends lost 2 bases and 1 base respectively, with 11 bases between them. In DNA, the CDR3 is TGTGCCAGCAGTTTAAGTTCCCAGGGGAACACTGAAGCTTTCTTT. Translating gives CASSLSSQGNTEAFF.

The rearrangement links TRBV29-1 to TRBJ2-3; 13 nucleotides line up with TRBD2. V was pared by 1 base and J by 7 bases, with 2 bases of the junction left unmatched. CDR3 length equals 14 residues. CDR1 SQVTM and CDR2 ANQGSEA come from the germline V gene. The CDR3 DNA sequence: TGCAGCGTTGAAGGACTAGCGGGGGGAAATACGCAGTATTTT. It translates to CSVEGLAGGNTQYF.